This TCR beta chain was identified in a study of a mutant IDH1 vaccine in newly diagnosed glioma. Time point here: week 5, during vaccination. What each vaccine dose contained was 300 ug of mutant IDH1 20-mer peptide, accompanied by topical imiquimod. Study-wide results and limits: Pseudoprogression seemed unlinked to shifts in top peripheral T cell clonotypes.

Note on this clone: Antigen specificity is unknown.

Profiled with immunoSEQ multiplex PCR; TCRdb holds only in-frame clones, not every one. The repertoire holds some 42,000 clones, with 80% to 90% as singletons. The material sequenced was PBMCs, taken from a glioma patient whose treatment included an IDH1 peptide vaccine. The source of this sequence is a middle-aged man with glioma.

DNA of the CDR3: TGTGCCAGCAGCTTGGACAGGGGAGCAAAGTTCTTC. Protein: CASSLDRGAKFF. The J gene is TRBJ2-1, the V gene TRBV7-9; 9 bases are a match to TRBD1. Germline CDR1 SEHNR, CDR2 FQNEAQ (reference sequence). With 3 bases clipped from V and 14 bases from J, the junction kept 5 bases outside the gene matches. CDR3 length equals 12 residues.